This TCR beta chain was sequenced for a study of spatial heterogeneity in lung cancer. Study conclusions and caveats: Tumor mutation counts were tracked by expanded intratumoral alpha and beta TCR counts.

This clonotype was picked up many times. The antigen remains undetermined. The germline gene is not matched at one end of the junction; a read error may be the cause. CDR3 length equals 14 residues. Germline CDR1 and CDR2: SEHNR and FQNEAQ (reference sequence). Indicated time point: sample taken at primary tumor resection. Samples were obtained from some 70 donors, all untreated early-stage non-small cell lung cancer patients. In TCRdb, the 5' RACE reads were re-called with MiXCR into one record per CDR3 protein. The sample shows around 100,000 distinct CDR3 sequences, nearly 4.5% of them seen only once.

The material sequenced was lung tumor tissue, taken at surgery. The TCR sequence derives from a male donor with early-stage non-small cell lung cancer. The chain carries TRBV7-9 and TRBJ2-1; 8 nucleotides agree with TRBD2. CDR3 sequence: CASSLGTSGNEQFF. Written as DNA, the CDR3 is TGTGCCAGCAGTTTAGGTACTAGCGGCAATGAGCAGTTCTTC. Full variable domain (missing parts from reference TRBV7-9 and TRBJ2-1): DTGVSQNPRHKITKRGQNVTFRCDPISEHNRLYWYRQTLGQGPEFLTYFQNEAQLEKSRLLSDRFSAERPKGSFSTLEIQRTEQGDSAMYLCASSLGTSGNEQFFGPGTRLTVL.